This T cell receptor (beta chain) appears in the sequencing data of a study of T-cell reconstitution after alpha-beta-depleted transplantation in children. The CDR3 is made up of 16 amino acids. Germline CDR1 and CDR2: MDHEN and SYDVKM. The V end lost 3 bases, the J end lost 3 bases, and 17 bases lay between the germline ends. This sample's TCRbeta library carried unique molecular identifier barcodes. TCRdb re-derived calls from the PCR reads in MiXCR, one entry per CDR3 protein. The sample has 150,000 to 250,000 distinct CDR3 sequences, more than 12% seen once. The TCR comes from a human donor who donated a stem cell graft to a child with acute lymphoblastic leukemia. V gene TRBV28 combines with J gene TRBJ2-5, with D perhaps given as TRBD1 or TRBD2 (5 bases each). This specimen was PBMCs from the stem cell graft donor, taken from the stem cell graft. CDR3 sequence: CASSLPEGLRKETQYF. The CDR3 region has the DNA TGTGCCAGCAGTTTGCCCGAGGGGCTGCGGAAAGAGACCCAGTACTTC.